The following is a T cell receptor beta chain sequence with its context. Its cognate antigen is unknown. The data belong to a study of shared clonotypes between healthy human individuals. Findings and limits, study-wide: The study sampled only blood, and tissue repertoires likely differ. Relative to memory subsets, naive subsets generally showed larger estimated richness.

Division of CD4+ cells produced a CD45RA+ naive subset and a CD45RA-negative memory subset. Sequenced by immunoSEQ multiplex PCR; TCRdb stores in-frame clones only, minus some. Of hundreds of thousands of clones listed, about three quarters are singletons. Germline CDR1 reads MDHEN; CDR2 reads SYDVKM. The CDR3 is made up of 16 amino acids. V gave up 4 bases and J gave up 5 bases, with 21 bases separating them. The source of this sequence is a woman in her thirties in good health. The sample comprised memory CD4+ T cells sorted from blood. Indicated subset: CD45RA-negative fraction. The chain employs TRBV28 and TRBJ2-7; D might be TRBD1 (6 bases). In DNA, the CDR3 is TGTGCCAGCAGTTCCAGGCCCCGACTACAGGGAAACGAGCAGTACTTC. It yields the protein CASSSRPRLQGNEQYF.